This entry describes one T cell receptor (beta chain). Its antigen is undetermined. These data originate in a study of human thymus T cells. Findings and limits, study-wide: Across thymic and blood repertoires, the usage of V and J genes appeared to be biased.

The V gene end was trimmed by 4 bases and the J gene end by 5 bases; junction bases not matched to a gene: 4. In germline, CDR1 is SGHRS, CDR2 YFSETQ. The CDR3 is made up of 14 amino acids. Having surgery to correct congenital heart defects, healthy Finnish infants acted as the donors. Here immunoSEQ multiplex PCR was the method, and the copy in TCRdb shows in-frame clones only, minus some. There are 55,000 to 70,000 clones in the sample; approximately 95% occur only once, and over 5% lies in the top ten. The chain links TRBV5-1 to TRBJ2-1, with 9 bases that match TRBD2. The sequence was obtained from a boy in the first two years of life with a congenital heart defect but otherwise immunologically healthy. The specimen was blood. The DNA of the CDR3 is TGCGCCAGCAGCCTTAGCGGGAGTAACAATGAGCAGTTCTTC. This sequence encodes CASSLSGSNNEQFF.